A selection of T cell receptor beta chains follows, all from one sample in a study of monozygotic twins with inflammatory bowel disease. TCRdb re-called the 5' RACE reads; one entry per CDR3 protein, DNA not given. Its listing shows some 450,000 distinct CDR3 sequences. Input material: blood. These receptors originate from a human donor with ulcerative colitis or Crohn's disease, or a healthy co-twin of an affected twin (not recorded which). Each CDR3 is given with its conserved first and last residue.

j_call v_call cdr3_aa
TRBJ1-4 TRBV5-1 CASSYSATNEKLFF
TRBJ1-5 TRBV6-1 CASRPDGRNQPQHF
TRBJ2-7 TRBV30 CAWSGGRAREQYF
TRBJ1-6 TRBV20-1 CSARDLPGDSPLHF
TRBJ1-3 TRBV28 CASSWMGTGRDSSGNTIYF
TRBJ1-3 TRBV12-3/TRBV12-4 CASRYKDGSGNTIYF
TRBJ2-7 TRBV5-1 CASTPPGGSYEQYF
TRBJ2-7 TRBV5-1 CASSLVAGQEYEQYF
TRBJ2-7 TRBV27 CASSWVQGKGLYF
TRBJ2-7 TRBV7-9 CASSPQSGTGAFEQYF
TRBJ1-2 TRBV6-1 CASTQGTGRNYGYTF
TRBJ2-7 TRBV6-1 CASRTTEIYEQYF
TRBJ1-5 TRBV6-1 CASTTGEYQPQHF
TRBJ1-4 TRBV6-1 CASRTFKGADEKLFF